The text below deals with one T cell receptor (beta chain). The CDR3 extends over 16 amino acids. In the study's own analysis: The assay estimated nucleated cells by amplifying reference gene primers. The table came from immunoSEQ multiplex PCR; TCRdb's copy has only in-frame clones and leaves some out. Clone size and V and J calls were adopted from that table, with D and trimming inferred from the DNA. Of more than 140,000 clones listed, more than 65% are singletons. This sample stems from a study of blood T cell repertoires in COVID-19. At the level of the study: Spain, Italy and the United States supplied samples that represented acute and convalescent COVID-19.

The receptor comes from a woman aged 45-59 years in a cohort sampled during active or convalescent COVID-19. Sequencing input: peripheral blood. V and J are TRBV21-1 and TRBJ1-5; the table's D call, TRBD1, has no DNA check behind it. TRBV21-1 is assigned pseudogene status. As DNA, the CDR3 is TGTGCCAGCAGCCCCACGTGGGACAGGGGGGATCAGCCCCAGCATTTT. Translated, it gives CASSPTWDRGDQPQHF.